This T cell receptor (beta chain) came from a study of chemoradiotherapy in HPV16-positive cancers. Study-level results: The functional HPV-specific definition rests on just a couple of HPV16-positive patients.

As concerns this clone: As yet, its antigen is unknown.

CDR1 and CDR2 (germline): SGHRS, YFSETQ. Trimming pared 4 bases from V and 7 bases from J, leaving 9 bases between. This CDR3 region has 12 residues. Only in-frame clones appear in the TCRdb table, and some are missing; sequencing was by immunoSEQ multiplex PCR. The table includes roughly 14,000 clones, approximately 91% detected once. The sequencing used blood, collected from a patient who underwent chemoradiotherapy. This chain uses TRBV5-1 with TRBJ2-1, with D perhaps matching TRBD2 (5 bases). The clonotype comes from a human donor with HPV-associated anogenital cancer. In DNA, the CDR3 is TGCGCCAGCAGCCCCACTAGGAATGAGCAGTTCTTC. Protein sequence: CASSPTRNEQFF. The variable domain in full, with the rest retrieved from reference TRBV5-1 and TRBJ2-1, is KAGVTQTPRYLIKTRGQQVTLSCSPISGHRSVSWYQQTPGQGLQFLFEYFSETQRNKGNFPGRFSGRQFSNSRSEMNVSTLELGDSALYLCASSPTRNEQFFGPGTRLTVL.